Included here is one TCR beta chain sequence, with context. Produced via immunoSEQ multiplex PCR; TCRdb's table is partial and in-frame only. The table has 280,000 or so clones, around 87% seen once. These data belong to a study of blood T cell repertoires in COVID-19. Study summary: T cells, B-cell-depleted T cells, or PBMCs supplied cDNA or gDNA.

The sequence was collected from a young woman with acute COVID-19. The source material was PBMCs or T cells enriched from blood (not recorded which).

The chain's CDR3 is CATSRDHGLGPEAFF. The CDR3 DNA follows: TGTGCCACCAGCAGAGATCATGGACTGGGTCCTGAAGCTTTCTTT. The chain has TRBV15 and TRBJ1-1; no clear D. Germline lookup yields CDR1 LNHNV and CDR2 YYDKDF (reference sequence). Between the trimmed V and J ends, which lost 0 bases and 6 bases, there was a span of 14 bases. CDR3 length equals 15 residues.